This TCR beta chain was found in a study of human versus mouse CDR3 diversity and MHC coevolution. Assay: immunoSEQ multiplex PCR; the TCRdb copy retains only in-frame clones and omits some. The table shows about 83,000 clones, with 85% to 95% occurring only once. Trimming removed 1 base from V and 8 bases from J, with 14 bases in between. This CDR3 comprises 14 residues. Germline V lookup: CDR1 GTSNPN, CDR2 SVGIG (reference sequence). This sequence was found in a person aged 30-69 years in good health. The specimen was naive CD4+ T cells from blood. Specified subset: CD45RO-negative CD62L-positive naive CD4 T cells. This chain connects TRBV30 to TRBJ1-4, with D perhaps matching TRBD1 (5 bases). Written as DNA, the CDR3 is TGTGCCTGGAGTGGAAGGGGAAAGTGGGAAAAACTGTTTTTT. This translates into CAWSGRGKWEKLFF.